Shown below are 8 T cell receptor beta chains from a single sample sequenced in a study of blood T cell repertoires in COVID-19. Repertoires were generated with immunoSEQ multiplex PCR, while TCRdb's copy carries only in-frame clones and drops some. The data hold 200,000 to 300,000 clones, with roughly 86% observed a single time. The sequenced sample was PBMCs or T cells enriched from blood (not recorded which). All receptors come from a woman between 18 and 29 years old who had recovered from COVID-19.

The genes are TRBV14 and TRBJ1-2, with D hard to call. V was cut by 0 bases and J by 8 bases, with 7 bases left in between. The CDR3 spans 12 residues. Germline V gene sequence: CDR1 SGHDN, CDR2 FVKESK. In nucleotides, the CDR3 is TGTGCCAGCAGCCAAGATCTTTTGGGCTACACCTTC. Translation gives CASSQDLLGYTF.

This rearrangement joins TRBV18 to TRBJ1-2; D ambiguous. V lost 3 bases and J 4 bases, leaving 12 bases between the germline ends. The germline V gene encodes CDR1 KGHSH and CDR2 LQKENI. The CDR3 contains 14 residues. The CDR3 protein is CASSPDGRSYGYTF. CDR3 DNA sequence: TGTGCCAGCTCACCCGATGGTCGGAGCTATGGCTACACCTTC.

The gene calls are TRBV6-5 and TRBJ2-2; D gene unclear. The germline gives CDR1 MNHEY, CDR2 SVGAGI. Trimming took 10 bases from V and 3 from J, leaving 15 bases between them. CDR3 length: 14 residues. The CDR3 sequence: CATVSRPYTGELFF. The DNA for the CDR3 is TGTGCCACTGTTAGCCGACCTTACACCGGGGAGCTGTTTTTT.

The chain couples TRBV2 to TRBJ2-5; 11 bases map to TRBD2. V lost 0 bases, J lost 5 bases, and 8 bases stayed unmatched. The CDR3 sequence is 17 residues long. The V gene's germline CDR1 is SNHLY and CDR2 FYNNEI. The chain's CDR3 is CASSEASPSGGHETQYF. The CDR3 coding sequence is TGTGCCAGCAGTGAAGCGTCACCTAGCGGGGGGCATGAGACCCAGTACTTC.

The chain's CDR3 is CASSQVGAAGYNEQFF. The DNA for the CDR3 is TGCGCCAGCAGCCAAGTGGGGGCAGCTGGTTACAATGAGCAGTTCTTC. The genes are TRBV4-3 and TRBJ2-1; D may be TRBD1 (6 bases). The CDR3 is made up of 16 amino acids. Germline V CDR1 and CDR2: LGHNA, YSLEER. V was clipped by 1 base and J by 4 bases, with 14 bases between them.

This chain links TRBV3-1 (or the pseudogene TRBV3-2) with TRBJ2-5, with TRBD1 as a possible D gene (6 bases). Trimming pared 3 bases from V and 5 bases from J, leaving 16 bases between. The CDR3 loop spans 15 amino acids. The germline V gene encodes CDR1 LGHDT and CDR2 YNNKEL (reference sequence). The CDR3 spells CASSHLRGSGETQYF. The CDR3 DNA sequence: TGTGCCAGCAGCCATTTGAGGGGGTCAGGGGAGACCCAGTACTTC.

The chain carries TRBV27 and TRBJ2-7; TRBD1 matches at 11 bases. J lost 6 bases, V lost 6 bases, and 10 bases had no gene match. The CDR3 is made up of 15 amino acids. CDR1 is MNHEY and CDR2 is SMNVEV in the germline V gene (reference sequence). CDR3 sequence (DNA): TGTGCCAGCAGATCGATGGGACAGGGGGTGATCGAGCAGTACTTC. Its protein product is CASRSMGQGVIEQYF.

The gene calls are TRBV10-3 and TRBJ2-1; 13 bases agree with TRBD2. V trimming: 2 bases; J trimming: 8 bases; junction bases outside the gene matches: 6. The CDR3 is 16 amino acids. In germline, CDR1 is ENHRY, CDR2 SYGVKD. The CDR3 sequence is CAISETLAGGLDEQFF. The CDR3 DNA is TGTGCCATCAGTGAGACACTAGCGGGAGGGCTTGATGAGCAGTTCTTC.